The entry that follows covers one T cell receptor beta chain sequence. The data were taken from a study of T-cell reconstitution after alpha-beta-depleted transplantation in children. Preparation of the TCRbeta library was carried out with unique molecular identifiers. TCRdb re-called the PCR reads through MiXCR, storing one row per CDR3 protein. The data hold roughly 500,000 distinct CDR3 sequences, with approximately 29% observed a single time. CDR3 length: 15 amino acids. Germline lookup yields CDR1 SGHKS and CDR2 YYEKEE (reference sequence). V shed 0 bases and J shed 8 bases, with 12 bases lying between them.

The receptor was derived from a human donor who donated a stem cell graft to a child with aplastic anemia. The sample here was PBMCs from the stem cell graft donor, taken from the stem cell graft. The chain uses TRBV5-5 and TRBJ1-6; D call uncertain. The chain's CDR3 is CASSLDAPRHSPLHF. CDR3 coding DNA: TGTGCCAGCAGCTTGGATGCGCCTCGACATTCACCCCTCCACTTT.